Detailed here is one T cell receptor (beta chain). Its antigen is unidentified. This entry belongs to a study of regulatory T cells in long-lasting Graves disease. The time point denotes: persistent/refractory GD, antithyroid drugs over 5 years with positive TRAb. After RNA was extracted from PBMCs, the TCR library was made from it. CDR3 regions were amplified by Arm-PCR using iRepertoire HTBI primers to build TCR beta libraries. A single record per CDR3 protein comes from TCRdb applying MiXCR to the multiplex PCR reads. The top ten clones hold 13% of a sample with roughly 500,000 distinct CDR3 sequences, 22% of them seen once. Overall study results and limits: Persistent disease preferred TRBV28, TRBJ1-2 and TRBJ2-5.

The germline CDR1 and CDR2 sequences are SQVTM and ANQGSEA. Trimming removed 7 bases from V and 4 bases from J; junction bases left unmatched: 4. The CDR3 is made up of 12 amino acids. This sequence joins TRBV29-1 and TRBJ1-2, with TRBD1 identical over 9 bases. This TCR was recovered from a female donor with Graves disease. This specimen consisted of peripheral blood mononuclear cells (PBMCs), obtained when the disease was refractory, from a patient treated with antithyroid drugs. The DNA for the CDR3 is TGCAGCGATACGACAGGGGGCTATGGCTACACCTTC. Its protein is CSDTTGGYGYTF.